One and the same sample provided the 31 T cell receptor beta chains below, sequenced in a study of T cell repertoires in cytomegalovirus infection. MiXCR, applied by TCRdb to the reads, yields one record per CDR3 protein. Of 100,000 to 150,000 distinct CDR3 sequences listed, roughly 9% are singletons. Input material: PBMCs. The receptors here all came from a human donor in good health (CMV status not recorded). Some clones in this sample may be carry-over from other donors' samples.

This clonotype was found many times. This chain links TRBV28 with TRBJ1-1; D is ambiguous. Trimming removed 2 bases from V and 0 bases from J, with 10 bases in between. Germline V gene data show CDR1 as MDHEN and CDR2 as SYDVKM. This CDR3 spans 15 amino acids. The CDR3 DNA is TGTGCCAGCAGTTTAGTACAGCTCATGAACACTGAAGCTTTCTTT. Amino acid sequence: CASSLVQLMNTEAFF.

The rearrangement uses TRBV29-1 and TRBJ1-4; 10 nucleotides agree with TRBD1. The CDR3 covers 14 residues. V dropped 3 bases and J dropped 8; count of bases not matched to a gene: 6. Germline V gives CDR1 SQVTM, CDR2 ANQGSEA. CDR3 DNA: TGCAGCGTTGAGTTGGGGACAGGGGACGAAAAACTGTTTTTT. It is translated as CSVELGTGDEKLFF.

The table lists this clonotype with many counts. This rearrangement joins TRBV7-2 to TRBJ2-3, with D perhaps TRBD1 or TRBD2 (5 bases each). Germline values: CDR1 SGHTA, CDR2 FQGNSA. The CDR3 is 14 amino acids. V was pared by 6 bases and J by 2 bases, with 12 bases between. The CDR3 spells CASRPGPSTDTQYF. Here the CDR3 DNA reads TGTGCCAGCAGGCCGGGACCGTCCACAGATACGCAGTATTTT.

This clonotype was counted many times. This chain links TRBV20-1 with TRBJ1-2; D ambiguous. Germline V gene sequence: CDR1 DFQATT, CDR2 SNEGSKA (reference sequence). The CDR3 extends over 14 amino acids. The germline V and J ends were trimmed by 6 bases and 4 bases, with 18 bases remaining between them. The CDR3 reads CSAWSLGLGYGYTF. CDR3 nucleotides: TGCAGTGCCTGGAGTCTAGGGCTGGGCTATGGCTACACCTTC.

This clonotype was recorded at least ten times. This chain links TRBV7-9 with TRBJ2-5, with D uncertain. The CDR3 totals 14 residues. Germline V gene sequence: CDR1 SEHNR, CDR2 FQNEAQ (reference sequence). V was trimmed by 3 bases and J by 3 bases, leaving 11 bases between them. The CDR3 reads CASSLLVGEETQYF. Written as DNA, the CDR3 is TGTGCCAGCAGCTTGCTAGTTGGTGAAGAGACCCAGTACTTC. The full variable domain, in which reference TRBV7-9 and TRBJ2-5 provide the parts outside the CDR3, is DTGVSQNPRHKITKRGQNVTFRCDPISEHNRLYWYRQTLGQGPEFLTYFQNEAQLEKSRLLSDRFSAERPKGSFSTLEIQRTEQGDSAMYLCASSLLVGEETQYFGPGTRLLVL.

Ten or more counts support this clonotype. The CDR3 reads CASSLFRQYQETQYF. The CDR3 DNA sequence: TGTGCCAGCAGTTTATTCCGCCAGTACCAAGAGACCCAGTACTTC. This sequence joins TRBV12-3 or TRBV12-4 and TRBJ2-5; the D is unclear. CDR3 length equals 15 residues. V lost 2 bases and J lost 0, with 10 bases in between.

This clonotype was observed at least ten times. The V and J genes are TRBV28 and TRBJ2-7; 8 bases match TRBD2. This CDR3 contains 16 residues. The V segment lost 2 bases and the J segment 0 bases; nucleotides outside the gene matches: 6. Per germline, CDR1 MDHEN and CDR2 SYDVKM. The CDR3 DNA reads as TGTGCCAGCAGTTTAGCACTAGCGGAACTCTCCTACGAGCAGTACTTC. Protein product: CASSLALAELSYEQYF.

This clonotype was detected ten times or more. This chain links TRBV24-1 with TRBJ2-2; D is perhaps TRBD2 (5 bases). CDR1 is KGHDR and CDR2 is SFDVKD in the germline V gene. V lost 4 bases to trimming and J lost 2 bases, with 25 bases between them. This CDR3 comprises 20 residues. CDR3 nucleotides: TGTGCCACCAGTGAATTTTACCAAGCTAAGACTATGTTTAACACCGGGGAGCTGTTTTTT. It yields the protein CATSEFYQAKTMFNTGELFF.

This clonotype showed up many times. The rearrangement uses TRBV5-1 and TRBJ1-1; no firm D call. The germline V gene has CDR1 SGHRS and CDR2 YFSETQ. V lost 0 bases, J lost 4 bases, and 16 bases lay in between. This CDR3 is built from 16 residues. Here the CDR3 reads CASSLARAVGGTEAFF. CDR3 DNA: TGCGCCAGCAGCTTGGCCCGGGCGGTTGGCGGCACTGAAGCTTTCTTT.

This clonotype was counted many times. The J gene is TRBJ2-1, the V gene TRBV25-1; perhaps D is TRBD1 or TRBD2 (5 bases each). CDR3 length: 15 residues. The germline gives CDR1 MGHDK, CDR2 SYGVNS. V dropped 5 bases and J dropped 8 bases, with 19 bases sitting between them. CDR3 protein: CASSSSRVRGDEQFF. CDR3 in DNA: TGTGCCAGCAGTTCGTCCCGGGTCCGGGGCGATGAGCAGTTCTTC.

This clonotype was detected many times. The chain has TRBV7-9 and TRBJ2-1, with D perhaps given as TRBD1 or TRBD2 (6 bases each). The germline gives CDR1 SEHNR, CDR2 FQNEAQ (reference sequence). The CDR3 totals 15 residues. Trimming took off 4 bases at V and 0 bases at J, with 10 bases between the two ends. The CDR3 reads CASSYGGRSYNEQFF. The CDR3, as DNA: TGTGCCAGCAGCTACGGGGGCCGCTCCTACAATGAGCAGTTCTTC.

This clonotype has ten or more counts. The DNA of the CDR3 is TGTGCCAGCTCACCAATCCTGAACACTGAAGCTTTCTTT. This translates into CASSPILNTEAFF. J is TRBJ1-1 and V is TRBV18, with no clear D. The V gene's germline CDR1 is KGHSH and CDR2 LQKENI. V was clipped by 2 bases and J by 0 bases, with 4 bases between them. This CDR3 has 13 amino acids.

The V and J genes are TRBV11-3 and TRBJ2-4; D possibly corresponds to TRBD2 (5 bases). Germline CDR1 SGHNT, CDR2 YENEEA. Trimming took off 5 bases at V and 12 bases at J, with 32 bases between the two ends. The CDR3 covers 18 residues. The CDR3 DNA follows: TGTGCCAGCAGCCTTTGGGCAGCCGGAGACCTAGCCAAAAACTGTCAGTACTTC. It is translated as CASSLWAAGDLAKNCQYF.

This clonotype has only a few counts. The chain couples TRBV20-1 to TRBJ2-1, with 12 bases lining up with TRBD2. Trimming cost V 7 bases and J 1 base; bases outside gene matches: 8. This CDR3 region has 16 residues. Germline V gene lookup returns CDR1 DFQATT and CDR2 SNEGSKA (reference sequence). CDR3 residues: CSGLALAGGSYNEQFF. In DNA, the CDR3 is TGCAGTGGTCTGGCTCTAGCGGGGGGGTCCTACAATGAGCAGTTCTTC.

This rearrangement joins TRBV27 to TRBJ2-7; 11 positions match TRBD2. The CDR3 covers 13 residues. V was pared by 6 bases and J by 9 bases, with 7 bases of the junction left unmatched. Germline V gene sequence: CDR1 MNHEY, CDR2 SMNVEV (reference sequence). CDR3: CASSTSGGIVQYF. The CDR3 DNA sequence: TGTGCCAGCAGCACTAGCGGGGGAATTGTGCAGTACTTC.

This clonotype came up a few times. The chain combines TRBV29-1 with TRBJ2-2; the D call may be TRBD1 or TRBD2 (5 bases each). The CDR3 runs 13 residues. V was pared by 5 bases and J by 4 bases, with 11 bases between. CDR1 and CDR2 (germline): SQVTM, ANQGSEA. The CDR3 here is CSVSRAGTGELFF. CDR3 in DNA: TGCAGCGTTAGCAGGGCGGGCACCGGGGAGCTGTTTTTT.

This clonotype was found many times. This chain uses TRBV29-1 with TRBJ1-5; 10 bases fit TRBD1. CDR1 is SQVTM, CDR2 ANQGSEA, per germline. J lost 3 bases, V lost 5 bases, and 7 bases had no gene match. The CDR3 has 15 amino acids. This chain's CDR3 is CSVTGDRGLNQPQHF. The CDR3 nucleotides are TGCAGCGTTACCGGGGACAGGGGCCTCAATCAGCCCCAGCATTTT.

This clonotype was detected many times. The rearrangement links TRBV6-6 to TRBJ1-5; D is undetermined. Germline CDR1 MNHNY, CDR2 SVGAGI (reference sequence). The CDR3 length is 15 residues. Between the trimmed V and J ends, which lost 2 bases and 0 bases, there was a span of 8 bases. In DNA, the CDR3 is TGTGCCAGCAGTTACGTCGAGGATAGCAATCAGCCCCAGCATTTT. Translating gives CASSYVEDSNQPQHF.

This clonotype was recorded at least ten times. This rearrangement joins TRBV4-2 to TRBJ1-1; D remains unclear. CDR3 length: 15 amino acids. V was shortened by 0 bases and J by 0 bases, with 8 bases between the two germline ends. Per the germline V gene, CDR1 is LGHNA and CDR2 is YNFKEQ. CDR3 in DNA: TGTGCCAGCAGCCAAGATGCAGCCATGAACACTGAAGCTTTCTTT. Translating gives CASSQDAAMNTEAFF.

This clonotype has a count of ten or more. V usage is TRBV7-2 and J usage is TRBJ2-7; no firm D call. Trimming stripped 5 bases from V and 5 bases from J, with 7 bases between. This CDR3 is built from 11 residues. Germline CDR1 reads SGHTA; CDR2 reads FQGNSA. CDR3 coding DNA: TGTGCCAGCAGCCTGGGTGACGAGCAGTACTTC. It yields the protein CASSLGDEQYF.

The table lists this clonotype with many counts. V is TRBV19 and J is TRBJ2-6, with D possibly matching TRBD1 (7 bases). The germline V gene has CDR1 LNHDA and CDR2 SQIVND (reference sequence). V dropped 6 bases and J dropped 0 bases, with 12 bases sitting between them. This CDR3 region has 16 residues. This chain's CDR3 is CASSGRGVSGANVLTF. The CDR3 bases are TGTGCCAGTAGCGGCAGGGGGGTCTCTGGGGCCAACGTCCTGACTTTC.

This clonotype has a count of ten or more. This chain uses TRBV5-6 with TRBJ2-3; the match to TRBD1 covers 9 bases. CDR1 is SGHDT and CDR2 is YYEEEE in the germline V gene. The junction had 19 bases not matched to a gene; V was cut back by 4 bases and J by 7 bases. The CDR3 length is 18 residues. The CDR3 nucleotides are TGTGCCAGCAGCAAGACCATGATGGACAGGGGAACCGATCATACGCAGTATTTT. It specifies CASSKTMMDRGTDHTQYF.

This clonotype has at least ten counts. The chain is built from TRBV20-1 and TRBJ2-7; D might be TRBD1 (6 bases). Trimming stripped 6 bases from V and 2 bases from J, with 20 bases between. Germline V gene data show CDR1 as DFQATT and CDR2 as SNEGSKA (reference sequence). CDR3 length: 15 amino acids. This CDR3 is CSANEAPGQTYEQYF. DNA for the CDR3: TGCAGTGCAAATGAGGCACCGGGACAAACCTACGAGCAGTACTTC.

This clonotype has just a few counts. The chain couples TRBV12-3 or TRBV12-4 to TRBJ1-3; TRBD1 is a possible D gene (5 bases). V lost 1 base and J lost 4, with 11 bases in between. There are 15 residues in the CDR3. CDR3: CASSLVGVAGNTIYF. DNA of the CDR3: TGTGCCAGCAGTTTAGTAGGGGTAGCAGGAAACACCATATATTTT.

This clonotype was observed at least ten times. The chain joins TRBV28 to TRBJ1-4; no firm D call. This CDR3 is built from 11 residues. The germline CDR1 and CDR2 sequences are MDHEN and SYDVKM. Trimming took off 6 bases at V and 8 bases at J, with 7 bases between the two ends. The CDR3 region has the DNA TGTGCCAGCAGGCAAGGCGAAAAACTGTTTTTT. As protein: CASRQGEKLFF.

This clonotype has at least ten counts. The chain uses TRBV12-3 or TRBV12-4 and TRBJ2-5, with D unclear. V gave up 1 base and J gave up 0 bases, with 3 bases separating them. CDR3 length equals 13 residues. CDR3 protein: CASSLVYQETQYF. Here the CDR3 DNA reads TGTGCCAGCAGTTTAGTGTACCAAGAGACCCAGTACTTC.

The rearrangement links TRBV20-1 to TRBJ2-3, with 7 bases matching TRBD2. The CDR3 totals 14 residues. Germline CDR1 and CDR2: DFQATT and SNEGSKA (reference sequence). Trimming at V came to 8 bases and at J to 0 bases, leaving 8 bases not matched to a gene. CDR3 region: CSTQAGSSTDTQYF. The CDR3 DNA reads as TGCAGTACCCAAGCGGGGTCTAGCACAGATACGCAGTATTTT.

The table lists this clonotype with many counts. The chain couples TRBV25-1 to TRBJ2-7; tentatively, D is TRBD2 (5 bases). Deletions cut 4 bases from V and 3 bases from J, with 7 bases between. Germline loops: CDR1 MGHDK, CDR2 SYGVNS. The CDR3 has 12 residues. The DNA of the CDR3 is TGTGCCAGCAGTGGGACTGACTACGAGCAGTACTTC. Amino acid sequence: CASSGTDYEQYF.

In this sample, this clonotype turned up many times. The chain uses TRBV12-3 or TRBV12-4 and TRBJ2-3, with 10 bases that match TRBD2. The trim removed 7 bases at V and 0 bases at J, leaving 4 bases unmatched. The CDR3 contains 15 residues. The CDR3 bases are TGTGCCAGCAACCTAGCGGGGGCGAGCACAGATACGCAGTATTTT. Its translation: CASNLAGASTDTQYF.

Many counts were recorded for this clonotype. This chain connects TRBV7-2 to TRBJ2-1, with 8 bases identical to TRBD1. Germline values: CDR1 SGHTA, CDR2 FQGNSA. The V segment lost 1 base and the J segment 8 bases; nucleotides outside the gene matches: 10. The CDR3 sequence is 16 residues long. As DNA, the CDR3 is TGTGCCAGCAGCTTAGGCGGGTCAGGGGGCGTGTATGAGCAGTTCTTC. Translating gives CASSLGGSGGVYEQFF.

This clonotype was seen ten or more times. The rearrangement uses TRBV6-5 and TRBJ2-2, with 9 bases aligning to TRBD1. The CDR3 runs 20 residues. CDR1 and CDR2 from the germline V gene are MNHEY and SVGAGI. J was trimmed by 0 bases and V by 5 bases; bases with no gene match: 16. The CDR3 here is CASSLFTGGLSWANTGELFF. The CDR3 nucleotides read TGTGCCAGCAGTCTATTTACAGGGGGCCTTAGTTGGGCGAACACCGGGGAGCTGTTTTTT.